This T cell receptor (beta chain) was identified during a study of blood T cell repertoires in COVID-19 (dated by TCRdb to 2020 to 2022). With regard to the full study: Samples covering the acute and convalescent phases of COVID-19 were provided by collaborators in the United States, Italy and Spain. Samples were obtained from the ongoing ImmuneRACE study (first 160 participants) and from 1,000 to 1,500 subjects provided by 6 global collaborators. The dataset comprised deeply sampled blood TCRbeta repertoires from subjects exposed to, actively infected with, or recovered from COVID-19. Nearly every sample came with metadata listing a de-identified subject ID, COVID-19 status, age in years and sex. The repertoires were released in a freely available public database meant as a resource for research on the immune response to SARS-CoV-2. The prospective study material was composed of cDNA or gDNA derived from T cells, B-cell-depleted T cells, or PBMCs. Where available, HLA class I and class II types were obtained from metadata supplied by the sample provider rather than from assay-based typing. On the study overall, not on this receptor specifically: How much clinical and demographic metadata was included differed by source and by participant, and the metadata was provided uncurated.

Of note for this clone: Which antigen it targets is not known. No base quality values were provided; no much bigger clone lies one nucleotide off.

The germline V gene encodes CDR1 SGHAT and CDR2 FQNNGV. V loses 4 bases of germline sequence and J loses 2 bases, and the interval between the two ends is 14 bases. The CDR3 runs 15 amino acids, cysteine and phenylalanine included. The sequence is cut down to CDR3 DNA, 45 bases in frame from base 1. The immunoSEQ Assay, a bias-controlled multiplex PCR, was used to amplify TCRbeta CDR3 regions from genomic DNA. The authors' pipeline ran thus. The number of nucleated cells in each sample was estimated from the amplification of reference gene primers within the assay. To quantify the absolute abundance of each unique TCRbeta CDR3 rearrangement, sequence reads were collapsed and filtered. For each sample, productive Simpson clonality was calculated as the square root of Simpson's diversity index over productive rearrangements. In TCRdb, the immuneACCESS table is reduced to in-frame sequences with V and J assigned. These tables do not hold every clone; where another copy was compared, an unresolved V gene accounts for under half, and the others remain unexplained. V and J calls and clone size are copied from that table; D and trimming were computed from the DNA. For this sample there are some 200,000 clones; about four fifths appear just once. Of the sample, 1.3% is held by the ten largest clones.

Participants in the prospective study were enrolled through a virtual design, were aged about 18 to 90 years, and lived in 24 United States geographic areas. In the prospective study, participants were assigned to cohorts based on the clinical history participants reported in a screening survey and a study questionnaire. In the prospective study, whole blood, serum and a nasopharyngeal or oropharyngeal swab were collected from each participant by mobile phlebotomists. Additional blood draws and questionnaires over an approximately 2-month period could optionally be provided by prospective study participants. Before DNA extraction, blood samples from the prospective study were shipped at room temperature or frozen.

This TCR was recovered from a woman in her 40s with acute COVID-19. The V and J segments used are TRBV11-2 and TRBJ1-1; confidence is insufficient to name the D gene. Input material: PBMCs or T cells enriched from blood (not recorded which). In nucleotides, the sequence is TGTGCCAGCAGCTCCCGAGGCCAACCTAACACTGAAGCTTTCTTT. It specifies CASSSRGQPNTEAFF.